This T cell receptor beta chain was retrieved from a study of blood T cells in healthy people across ages. CDR1 and CDR2 from the germline V gene are SGDLS and YYNGEE. Trimming removed 4 bases at V and 7 bases at J, with 21 bases between. This CDR3 is 15 amino acids long. This clonotype has a handful of counts. Through a sample-barcoded 5' primer and a J-beta primer mix, a second PCR was run for roughly 6 to 11 cycles. Via MiXCR, TCRdb re-called the 5' RACE reads, giving one row per CDR3 protein. The sample has 1.5 million to 2 million distinct CDR3 sequences, roughly a third seen once. This chain uses TRBV9 with TRBJ2-7; tentatively, D is TRBD1 or TRBD2 (5 bases each). Material: blood. This TCR derives from a woman aged 25-40 years in good health. The CDR3 sequence is CASSLTSGTHQEQYF. The CDR3 DNA reads as TGTGCCAGCAGCTTAACCTCCGGGACCCACCAGGAGCAGTACTTC.